Presented here are 29 T cell receptor beta chains from one specimen sequenced in a study of T cells after yellow fever vaccination. TCRdb reanalysed the 5' RACE reads using MiXCR and keeps one entry per CDR3 protein. Here the sample spans 250,000 or so distinct CDR3 sequences, 6.9% being singletons. This material consisted of CD4+ T cells sorted from PBMCs, taken 15 days after the yellow fever booster vaccination. All receptors come from a man between 25 and 39 years old who received the YFV17D yellow fever vaccine.

In this sample, this clonotype turned up a few times. CDR3 nucleotides: TGTGCCAGCAGCTTGGACCAACTCGGGGGCTATGGCTACACCTTC. Its translation is CASSLDQLGGYGYTF. V and J are TRBV5-6 and TRBJ1-2; D possibly corresponds to TRBD1 (5 bases). The CDR3 covers 15 residues. From germline, CDR1 is SGHDT and CDR2 YYEEEE. V was cut by 0 bases and J by 4 bases, with 13 bases left in between.

Comments on this clonotype: The junction differs from germline at one of its ends, possibly a read error. V usage is TRBV7-7 and J usage is TRBJ2-2, with 10 bases fitting TRBD1. The CDR3 loop spans 15 amino acids. Germline CDR1 is SSHAT and CDR2 is FNYEAQ (reference sequence). This chain's CDR3 is CASSFGTGDTGELFF. CDR3 sequence (DNA): TGTGCTAGCAGCTTTGGGACAGGGGACACCGGGGAGCTGTTTTTT.

This clonotype was seen at least ten times. The chain links TRBV6-1 to TRBJ1-5, with D perhaps TRBD1 (5 bases). Per germline, CDR1 MNHNS and CDR2 SASEGT. The CDR3 has 17 amino acids. Trimming cost V 6 bases and J 3 bases, with 21 bases left between them. The CDR3 nucleotides read TGTGCCAGCAGGGGGTTGAAGGGTGGGGCCCCCAATCAGCCCCAGCATTTT. It specifies CASRGLKGGAPNQPQHF.

In its sample, this clonotype was seen many times. The J gene is TRBJ2-7, the V gene TRBV7-2; 9 positions match TRBD2. The CDR3 has 15 amino acids. Germline CDR1 and CDR2: SGHTA and FQGNSA. V lost 3 bases, J lost 0 bases, and 3 bases stayed unmatched. The DNA for the CDR3 is TGTGCCAGCAGCTTTAGCGGGGGCAGCTCCTACGAGCAGTACTTC. This gives the protein CASSFSGGSSYEQYF.

This clonotype was detected a few times. V gene TRBV3-1 combines with J gene TRBJ2-1; tentative D call: TRBD2 (6 bases). The CDR3 extends over 14 amino acids. Per the germline V gene, CDR1 is LGHDT and CDR2 is YNNKEL (reference sequence). V was clipped by 4 bases and J by 4 bases, with 11 bases between them. For the CDR3, the DNA is TGTGCCAGCAGCCCTAAGGCGGGATACAATGAGCAGTTCTTC. Protein sequence: CASSPKAGYNEQFF.

This clonotype was counted at least ten times. The rearrangement joins TRBV20-1 to TRBJ2-7; D call uncertain. Looked up from germline, CDR1 is DFQATT and CDR2 is SNEGSKA (reference sequence). Trimming took 3 bases from V and 2 from J, leaving 14 bases between them. The length of the CDR3 is 14 residues. For the CDR3, the DNA is TGCAGTGCTAGTCGGCCCAGTGCCCCCTACGAGCAGTACTTC. It is translated as CSASRPSAPYEQYF.

The CDR3 sequence: CASSPPGLAGVDTQYF. CDR3 bases: TGTGCCAGCAGCCCCCCGGGACTAGCGGGAGTAGATACGCAGTATTTT. The chain combines TRBV5-4 with TRBJ2-3, with 14 bases that match TRBD2. V lost 4 bases, J lost 5 bases, and 6 bases stayed unmatched. The CDR3 is made up of 16 amino acids. Germline CDR1 reads SGHNT; CDR2 reads YYREEE (reference sequence).

This clonotype was seen only a few times. This chain connects TRBV18 to TRBJ2-7; D is tentatively TRBD1 or TRBD2 (5 bases each). Deletions cut 3 bases from V and 2 bases from J, with 11 bases between. The CDR3 runs to 14 residues. The germline V gene has CDR1 KGHSH and CDR2 LQKENI. DNA for the CDR3: TGTGCCAGCTCACCGGGACGGGGCCCCTACGAGCAGTACTTC. Translating gives CASSPGRGPYEQYF.

Only a few counts were recorded for this clonotype. The J gene is TRBJ2-4, the V gene TRBV5-1, with 10 bases that match TRBD1. This CDR3 comprises 15 residues. V lost 1 base to trimming and J lost 8 bases; unmatched junction nucleotides: 6. CDR1 and CDR2 from the germline V gene are SGHRS and YFSETQ. The CDR3 region is CASSLPRDRGDIQYF. The CDR3 nucleotides are TGCGCCAGCAGCTTGCCCCGGGACAGGGGAGACATTCAGTACTTC.

This clonotype was seen a handful of times. V is TRBV6-5 and J is TRBJ2-1, with TRBD2 matching over 12 bases. Germline assignment: CDR1 MNHEY and CDR2 SVGAGI. Trimming removed 2 bases from V and 7 bases from J; junction bases left unmatched: 6. The CDR3 contains 16 residues. This CDR3 reads CASSYLLAGGPNEQFF. The CDR3 DNA reads as TGTGCCAGCAGTTACCTCCTAGCGGGAGGGCCAAATGAGCAGTTCTTC.

The chain employs TRBV18 and TRBJ2-3; 8 bases align to TRBD2. The CDR3 has 16 residues. V dropped 5 bases and J dropped 2; count of bases not matched to a gene: 9. The germline CDR1 and CDR2 sequences are KGHSH and LQKENI. CDR3 coding DNA: TGTGCCAGCTCAGCCGTTTGGCGGGAGGCCACAGATACGCAGTATTTT. Protein: CASSAVWREATDTQYF.

This clonotype was seen a few times. The DNA of the CDR3 is TGCGCCAGCAGCTTCGTCGGGCAGGGTGTGGACGAGCAGTACTTC. As protein: CASSFVGQGVDEQYF. The chain combines TRBV5-1 with TRBJ2-7, with D perhaps matching TRBD1 (5 bases). Germline CDR1 is SGHRS and CDR2 is YFSETQ. The CDR3 covers 15 residues. The V end lost 2 bases, the J end lost 5 bases, and 17 bases lay between the germline ends. Drawing the rest from reference TRBV5-1 and TRBJ2-7, the complete variable domain is KAGVTQTPRYLIKTRGQQVTLSCSPISGHRSVSWYQQTPGQGLQFLFEYFSETQRNKGNFPGRFSGRQFSNSRSEMNVSTLELGDSALYLCASSFVGQGVDEQYFGPGTRLTVT.

This clonotype was observed at least ten times. The chain joins TRBV5-1 to TRBJ2-7; D not resolved. The CDR3 covers 12 residues. Germline V gene sequence: CDR1 SGHRS, CDR2 YFSETQ. The V and J ends lost 0 bases and 5 bases respectively, with 6 bases between them. The CDR3 DNA reads as TGCGCCAGCAGCTTGGATTTGCACGAGCAGTACTTC. Protein product: CASSLDLHEQYF.

The rearrangement joins TRBV5-1 to TRBJ2-3; D unclear. Deletions cut 3 bases from V and 4 bases from J, with 6 bases between. The V gene's germline CDR1 is SGHRS and CDR2 YFSETQ. The CDR3 is 12 amino acids. CDR3 amino acids: CASSSQADTQYF. CDR3 in DNA: TGCGCCAGCAGCTCCCAGGCAGATACGCAGTATTTT.

This clonotype was counted between two and nine times. The chain employs TRBV12-1 and TRBJ2-4; TRBD2 is taken as the D call from the table, unchecked against the DNA. TRBV12-1 is marked as a pseudogene. This CDR3 is 13 amino acids long. CDR3: CASSALGVGIQYF. The CDR3 DNA reads as TGTGCCAGCAGCGCCCTAGGCGTCGGCATTCAGTACTTC.

V and J are TRBV30 and TRBJ2-7, with 12 nucleotides matching TRBD1. The ends lost 2 bases at V and 6 bases at J; junction bases unmatched: 8. Germline loops: CDR1 GTSNPN, CDR2 SVGIG (reference sequence). The CDR3 is 15 amino acids. The CDR3 DNA follows: TGTGCCTGGAGTCGTATTGGGACAGGGGGCGGCGAGCAGTACTTC. It yields the protein CAWSRIGTGGGEQYF.

The chain carries TRBV20-1 and TRBJ2-3; tentative D call: TRBD2 (5 bases). In germline, CDR1 is DFQATT, CDR2 SNEGSKA (reference sequence). V dropped 4 bases and J dropped 6 bases, with 17 bases sitting between them. The CDR3 consists of 14 residues. The CDR3, as DNA: TGCAGTGCTATCCCTAGCTGGAGAGTGGATACGCAGTATTTT. Its translation is CSAIPSWRVDTQYF.

In the case of this clonotype: The junction departs from germline at one end; a sequencing error may be responsible. The rearrangement links TRBV7-6 to TRBJ2-3; 14 nucleotides match TRBD2. The CDR3 covers 16 residues. CDR1 is SGHVS and CDR2 is FNYEAQ in the germline V gene. The CDR3 region has the DNA TGTGCCATCAGCTCCGGACTAGCGGGAGGAGGATATACGCAGTATTTT. This sequence encodes CAISSGLAGGGYTQYF.

This clonotype was seen at least ten times. The J gene is TRBJ2-5, the V gene TRBV7-2; D call uncertain. V dropped 2 bases and J dropped 1 base, with 14 bases sitting between them. The CDR3 loop spans 16 amino acids. Germline CDR1 reads SGHTA; CDR2 reads FQGNSA. The CDR3 protein is CASSLSSRRLQETQYF. In nucleotides, the CDR3 is TGTGCCAGCAGCTTATCTTCGCGCAGGCTCCAAGAGACCCAGTACTTC.

This clonotype was counted ten times or more. The chain recombines TRBV27 with TRBJ2-7; 12 bases match TRBD2. The CDR3 consists of 15 residues. Germline V CDR1 and CDR2: MNHEY, SMNVEV (reference sequence). The J segment lost 4 bases and the V segment lost 2 bases, leaving 3 bases of the junction unmatched. CDR3 sequence (DNA): TGTGCCAGCAGTTTAGGAACTAGCGGGAGGTACGAGCAGTACTTC. Its protein product is CASSLGTSGRYEQYF.

This chain uses TRBV14 with TRBJ2-1; the D is unclear. The CDR3 length is 15 residues. The germline V gene encodes CDR1 SGHDN and CDR2 FVKESK. V was shortened by 2 bases and J by 5 bases, with 13 bases between the two germline ends. CDR3 in amino acids: CASSQRPARHNEQFF. In DNA form, the CDR3 reads TGTGCCAGCAGCCAAAGGCCGGCTAGACACAATGAGCAGTTCTTC. Filled out from reference TRBV14 and TRBJ2-1, the complete variable domain reads EAGVTQFPSHSVIEKGQTVTLRCDPISGHDNLYWYRRVMGKEIKFLLHFVKESKQDESGMPNNRFLAERTGGTYSTLKVQPAELEDSGVYFCASSQRPARHNEQFFGPGTRLTVL.

The chain is built from TRBV5-6 and TRBJ1-1; D is perhaps TRBD1 (5 bases). Looked up from germline, CDR1 is SGHDT and CDR2 is YYEEEE. Deletions cut 1 base from V and 8 bases from J, with 9 bases between. The CDR3 length is 12 residues. The CDR3 DNA reads TGTGCCAGCAGCTTGTCAGGGTTCGAAGCTTTCTTT. It specifies CASSLSGFEAFF.

The chain employs TRBV14 and TRBJ2-5; 7 bases fit TRBD2. This CDR3 comprises 15 residues. V lost 2 bases, J lost 4 bases, and 7 bases stayed unmatched. Germline V gene lookup returns CDR1 SGHDN and CDR2 FVKESK. The CDR3 sequence: CASSQMWEGPETQYF. The CDR3 nucleotides read TGTGCCAGCAGCCAAATGTGGGAGGGTCCAGAGACCCAGTACTTC.

This clonotype was seen many times. This chain joins TRBV7-2 and TRBJ2-2; D is unresolved. CDR1 and CDR2 from the germline V gene are SGHTA and FQGNSA. The ends were cut back, 0 bases at V and 3 bases at J, with 8 bases in the middle. This CDR3 region has 15 residues. The CDR3 coding sequence is TGTGCCAGCAGCTTAGCGCCCCCCTACACCGGGGAGCTGTTTTTT. Amino acids: CASSLAPPYTGELFF. The full variable domain, rest sourced from reference TRBV7-2 and TRBJ2-2, is GAGVSQSPSNKVTEKGKDVELRCDPISGHTALYWYRQSLGQGLEFLIYFQGNSAPDKSGLPSDRFSAERTGGSVSTLTIQRTQQEDSAVYLCASSLAPPYTGELFFGEGSRLTVL.

This clonotype appeared a few times. This chain joins TRBV28 and TRBJ1-3; possibly TRBD1 for D (6 bases). Germline values: CDR1 MDHEN, CDR2 SYDVKM. The CDR3 is 15 residues long. Trimming pared 2 bases from V and 3 bases from J, leaving 11 bases between. The CDR3 nucleotides read TGTGCCAGCAGTTTAGGGGGGGCTAGTGGAAACACCATATATTTT. Its protein is CASSLGGASGNTIYF.

The chain uses TRBV5-1 and TRBJ2-1, with 7 bases matching TRBD1. Losses at the gene ends were 3 bases for V and 3 bases for J; bases not matched to a gene: 6. Germline values: CDR1 SGHRS, CDR2 YFSETQ. The CDR3 consists of 15 residues. The DNA for the CDR3 is TGCGCCAGCAGCTACCGGGACAGCAGCTACAATGAGCAGTTCTTC. Its translation is CASSYRDSSYNEQFF.

In this sample, this clonotype turned up many times. This chain uses TRBV18 with TRBJ1-5; D remains unclear. Germline loops: CDR1 KGHSH, CDR2 LQKENI. This CDR3 is 14 amino acids long. V lost 5 bases and J 3 bases, leaving 11 bases between the germline ends. The CDR3 sequence: CASSGLRTNQPQHF. CDR3 nucleotides: TGTGCCAGCTCAGGCTTAAGGACCAATCAGCCCCAGCATTTT.

There are many counts of this clonotype. The rearrangement links TRBV9 to TRBJ2-3; D perhaps matches TRBD1 (6 bases). Germline V gene sequence: CDR1 SGDLS, CDR2 YYNGEE. Trimming took 4 bases from V and 6 from J, leaving 9 bases between them. This CDR3 is 12 amino acids long. As DNA, the CDR3 is TGTGCCAGCAGCTTTACAGGGGATACGCAGTATTTT. Amino acids: CASSFTGDTQYF.

This clonotype was picked up many times. The genes are TRBV7-3 and TRBJ2-1; 7 nucleotides match TRBD2. Germline loops: CDR1 SGHTA, CDR2 FQGTGA. With V trimmed by 1 base and J by 6 bases, 15 bases remained unmatched. This CDR3 has 18 residues. CDR3 protein: CASSLKVPGGRIGNEQFF. In DNA form, the CDR3 reads TGTGCCAGCAGCTTAAAGGTTCCTGGCGGGAGAATTGGCAATGAGCAGTTCTTC.